This T cell receptor (beta chain) was captured by sequencing in a study of T cell changes during pregnancy in multiple sclerosis. The CDR3 runs to 15 residues. The V end was cut by 0 bases, the J end by 6 bases, with 9 bases between. CDR1 is SGHTA, CDR2 FQGNSA, per germline. Profiled with immunoSEQ multiplex PCR; TCRdb holds only in-frame clones, not every one. The repertoire holds roughly 40,000 clones, with 91% as singletons. The source was CD4+ T cells from peripheral blood mononuclear cells, collected before pregnancy. This chain uses TRBV7-2 with TRBJ1-6, with D hard to call. This TCR derives from a female donor with multiple sclerosis, enrolled in a pregnancy study. For the CDR3, the DNA is TGTGCCAGCAGCTTAGCCACAAGAAGTAATTCACCCCTCCACTTT. Translation: CASSLATRSNSPLHF.